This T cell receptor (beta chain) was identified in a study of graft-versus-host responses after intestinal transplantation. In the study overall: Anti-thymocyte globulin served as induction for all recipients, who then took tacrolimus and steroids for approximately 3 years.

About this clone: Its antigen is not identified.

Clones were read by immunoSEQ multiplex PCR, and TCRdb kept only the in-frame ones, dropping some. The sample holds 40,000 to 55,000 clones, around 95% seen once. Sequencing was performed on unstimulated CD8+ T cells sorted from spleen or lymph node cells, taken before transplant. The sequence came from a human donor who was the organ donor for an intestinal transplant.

CDR3: CASSVVGDREDTQYF. In DNA, the CDR3 is TGTGCCAGCAGCGTAGTCGGGGACAGGGAAGATACGCAGTATTTT. The chain combines TRBV9 with TRBJ2-3, with TRBD1 matching over 9 bases. The V and J ends lost 0 bases and 5 bases, in that order; junction bases with no gene match: 4. Germline V lookup: CDR1 SGDLS, CDR2 YYNGEE. The CDR3 loop spans 15 amino acids.